The rows below give T cell receptor beta chains drawn from one sample of a study of beta chain features in type 1 diabetes. The data were produced by immunoSEQ multiplex PCR, yet TCRdb's version contains in-frame clones alone and is incomplete. The sample lists under 950,000 clones; 17% were seen once. Sequencing used naive CD4+ T cells from blood. The receptors here all came from a woman aged 18-35 years in good health. Each CDR3 is given with its conserved first and last residue. A D gene is named only where the DNA matches it firmly. Part of the rows lack a size; the others show once, few, many or a class for expanded clones.

j_gene	d_gene	v_gene	abundance	CDR3nt	CDR3aa
TRBJ1-1	NA	TRBV5-6	NA	TGTGCCAGCAGCGGATCTTGGGGGTCGAACACTGAAGCTTTCTTT	CASSGSWGSNTEAFF
TRBJ2-7	TRBD2	TRBV27	NA	TGTGCCAGCAGTAACCTAGCGGCCCCCTACGAGCAGTACTTC	CASSNLAAPYEQYF
TRBJ2-5	TRBD2	TRBV28	few	TGTGCCAGCAGTTTACTTCGACTAGCGGGAGCGAAGGAGACCCAGTACTTC	CASSLLRLAGAKETQYF
TRBJ2-2	NA	TRBV19	few	TGTGCCAGTAGTATCGGGGAGAACACCGGGGAGCTGTTTTTT	CASSIGENTGELFF
TRBJ1-3	NA	TRBV2	few	TGTGCCAGCAGGCAGAACTCTGGAAACACCATATATTTT	CASRQNSGNTIYF
TRBJ2-3	NA	TRBV7-6	NA	TGTGCCAGCAGCTTAGTTCAGCGCGATACGCAGTATTTT	CASSLVQRDTQYF
TRBJ2-3	NA	TRBV7-3	few	TGTGCCAGCAGCCTCCAAAGGGGGGATACGCAGTATTTT	CASSLQRGDTQYF
TRBJ2-5	NA	TRBV7-2	few	TGTGCCAGCAGCTTAGTTTCAGGGGTAGAGACCCAGTACTTC	CASSLVSGVETQYF
TRBJ2-5	TRBD2	TRBV7-2	few	TGTGCCAGCAGCCGAGGGAACACTCGACTAGCGGGAGGGTTGGAGACCCAGTACTTC	CASSRGNTRLAGGLETQYF
TRBJ1-2	NA	TRBV29-1	few	TGCAGCGTTGTGGGGGGGTCTCGTATTGGCTACACCTTC	CSVVGGSRIGYTF
TRBJ2-2	TRBD2	TRBV28	few	TGTGCCAGCAGGCGAAGACTAGCGGTTAACACCGGGGAGCTGTTTTTT	CASRRRLAVNTGELFF
TRBJ2-1	NA	TRBV15	NA	TGTGCCACCAGCAGAGACCCTTCGGCTGAGCAGTTCTTC	CATSRDPSAEQFF
TRBJ2-1	NA	TRBV6-6	few	TGTGCCAGCAGTTACTCCTACAATGAGCAGTTCTTC	CASSYSYNEQFF
TRBJ1-5	NA	TRBV29-1	few	TGCAGCGCCCAGGTTACTAGTGGCAATCAGCCCCAGCATTTT	CSAQVTSGNQPQHF